Presented here are 18 T cell receptor beta chains from one specimen sequenced in a study of shared clonotypes between healthy human individuals. The table came from immunoSEQ multiplex PCR; TCRdb's copy has only in-frame clones and leaves some out. The sample gives approximately 2.3 million clones, approximately 93% of which show up once; 0.3% to 0.4% is in the top ten. The sequenced sample consisted of naive CD4+ T cells from PBMCs. The subset denotes: CD45RA+ positively selected. The receptors shown here come from a man aged 18 to 29 in good health. Some clones in this sample may be carry-over from other donors' samples.

CDR3 region: CASSYTLLRGETQYF. DNA for the CDR3: TGTGCCAGCAGCTATACCCTCCTGAGAGGGGAGACCCAGTACTTC. The chain couples TRBV7-6 to TRBJ2-5; D might be TRBD2 (5 bases). Trimming stripped 4 bases from V and 5 bases from J, with 17 bases between. Germline values: CDR1 SGHVS, CDR2 FNYEAQ. CDR3 size: 15 residues. Supplemented by reference TRBV7-6 and TRBJ2-5, the full variable domain reads GAGVSQSPRYKVTKRGQDVALRCDPISGHVSLYWYRQALGQGPEFLTYFNYEAQQDKSGLPNDRFSAERPEGSISTLTIQRTEQRDSAMYRCASSYTLLRGETQYFGPGTRLLVL.

The chain combines TRBV30 with TRBJ2-5, with D perhaps given as TRBD1 or TRBD2 (6 bases each). The CDR3 contains 15 residues. Trimming pared 1 base from V and 5 bases from J, leaving 17 bases between. The germline CDR1 and CDR2 sequences are GTSNPN and SVGIG (reference sequence). The CDR3 nucleotides read TGTGCCTGGAGTGAGTGGGGGGCCCCCTCGGAGACCCAGTACTTC. Translated, it gives CAWSEWGAPSETQYF.

The V call is TRBV19, the J call TRBJ2-2; 10 bases map to TRBD2. J was trimmed by 2 bases and V by 6 bases; bases with no gene match: 6. The CDR3 totals 16 residues. In germline, CDR1 is LNHDA, CDR2 SQIVND (reference sequence). The CDR3 coding sequence is TGTGCCAGTAGATCTAGCGGGAGCCGAAACACCGGGGAGCTGTTTTTT. Protein product: CASRSSGSRNTGELFF. The whole variable domain, filled in from reference TRBV19 and TRBJ2-2, reads DGGITQSPKYLFRKEGQNVTLSCEQNLNHDAMYWYRQDPGQGLRLIYYSQIVNDFQKGDIAEGYSVSREKKESFPLTVTSAQKNPTAFYLCASRSSGSRNTGELFFGEGSRLTVL.

The rearrangement uses TRBV23-1 and TRBJ2-7, with 9 bases fitting TRBD2. TRBV23-1 is recorded as an ORF, its role being uncertain. The CDR3 contains 15 residues. V shed 3 bases, J shed 4 bases, and the junction held 7 bases outside the gene matches. CDR3 sequence (DNA): TGCGCCAGCAGTCATGGCGGGAGGGGCCCTTACGAGCAGTACTTC. Residues: CASSHGGRGPYEQYF.

The genes are TRBV5-8 and TRBJ1-1; D may be TRBD1 (6 bases). Germline V CDR1 and CDR2: SGHTS, YDEGEE. This CDR3 has 16 amino acids. V gave up 4 bases and J gave up 1 base, with 17 bases separating them. CDR3 nucleotide sequence: TGTGCCAGCAGCACTCGGCGTGGGACACAGAACACTGAAGCTTTCTTT. Amino acids: CASSTRRGTQNTEAFF.

This chain links TRBV18 with TRBJ2-1, with 12 nucleotides matching TRBD2. The V gene end was trimmed by 6 bases and the J gene end by 5 bases; junction bases not matched to a gene: 11. CDR3 length: 17 amino acids. Germline CDR1 KGHSH, CDR2 LQKENI. The DNA of the CDR3 is TGTGCCAGCTCTCCCGGACTAGCGGGACTTAACCACAATGAGCAGTTCTTC. As protein: CASSPGLAGLNHNEQFF.

As concerns this clone: The sample carries other DNA sequences with the same CDR3. CDR3 coding DNA: TGTGCCAGCAGCTTAGATAGCGGGAGCTACAATGAGCAGTTCTTC. It specifies CASSLDSGSYNEQFF. This chain joins TRBV7-3 and TRBJ2-1; 9 bases are a match to TRBD2. Germline loops: CDR1 SGHTA, CDR2 FQGTGA. V trimming: 2 bases; J trimming: 3 bases; junction bases outside the gene matches: 2. CDR3 length equals 15 residues. The full variable domain, with the rest looked up from reference TRBV7-3 and TRBJ2-1, is GAGVSQTPSNKVTEKGKYVELRCDPISGHTALYWYRQSLGQGPEFLIYFQGTGAADDSGLPNDRFFAVRPEGSVSTLKIQRTERGDSAVYLCASSLDSGSYNEQFFGPGTRLTVL.

The chain joins TRBV20-1 to TRBJ2-3, with D unresolved. CDR3 length: 11 residues. Germline V gene sequence: CDR1 DFQATT, CDR2 SNEGSKA (reference sequence). The V end lost 5 bases, the J end lost 2 bases, and 5 bases lay between the germline ends. The CDR3 loop is CSAEITDTQYF. Written as DNA, the CDR3 is TGCAGTGCTGAGATCACAGATACGCAGTATTTT.

Details on this clone: Other DNA sequences within the sample encode an identical CDR3. V usage is TRBV5-1 and J usage is TRBJ2-2; the D is unclear. The V gene lost 4 bases and the J gene lost 2 bases, with 6 bases spanning the gap. CDR3 length: 13 residues. Germline assignment: CDR1 SGHRS and CDR2 YFSETQ. CDR3 sequence reads: CASSVLNTGELFF. The CDR3 DNA follows: TGCGCCAGCAGCGTACTTAACACCGGGGAGCTGTTTTTT.

The chain links TRBV19 to TRBJ1-1; weak D call: TRBD1 (5 bases). This CDR3 region has 14 residues. Germline loops: CDR1 LNHDA, CDR2 SQIVND (reference sequence). V dropped 3 bases and J dropped 2 bases, with 10 bases sitting between them. In DNA, the CDR3 is TGTGCCAGTAGTATCCGGGGCCCCAACACTGAAGCTTTCTTT. Protein: CASSIRGPNTEAFF.

This rearrangement joins TRBV28 to TRBJ2-3; possibly TRBD1 or TRBD2 for D (5 bases each). V was shortened by 2 bases and J by 2 bases, with 14 bases between the two germline ends. The CDR3 has 16 amino acids. The germline gives CDR1 MDHEN, CDR2 SYDVKM. The CDR3 here is CASSLAGASLTDTQYF. The CDR3 DNA sequence: TGTGCCAGCAGTTTAGCCGGGGCTAGCCTCACAGATACGCAGTATTTT.

The chain combines TRBV18 with TRBJ2-3; D ambiguous. V lost 2 bases and J 3 bases, leaving 9 bases between the germline ends. The germline V gene has CDR1 KGHSH and CDR2 LQKENI. This CDR3 is built from 14 residues. The CDR3 reads CASSPVAQTDTQYF. The CDR3 DNA is TGTGCCAGCTCACCAGTAGCCCAAACAGATACGCAGTATTTT.

This rearrangement joins TRBV6-1 to TRBJ1-2; 7 bases agree with TRBD1. The V and J ends lost 0 bases and 6 bases, in that order; junction bases with no gene match: 4. CDR1 MNHNS and CDR2 SASEGT come from the germline V gene. The CDR3 totals 14 residues. The CDR3 DNA is TGTGCCAGCAGTGAAGCGGGGCAGGGGGATGGCTACACCTTC. The encoded protein is CASSEAGQGDGYTF.

This chain joins TRBV7-2 and TRBJ2-2; no clear D gene. V lost 5 bases to trimming and J lost 8 bases, with 12 bases between them. CDR1 is SGHTA and CDR2 is FQGNSA in the germline V gene. This CDR3 is 13 amino acids long. CDR3 sequence reads: CASSPRPMGELFF. As DNA, the CDR3 is TGTGCCAGCAGCCCCCGTCCCATGGGGGAGCTGTTTTTT.

Comment on this clone: Within the sample, other DNA sequences also encode this same CDR3. V gene TRBV28 combines with J gene TRBJ1-5; the match to TRBD1 covers 9 bases. Germline V gene data show CDR1 as MDHEN and CDR2 as SYDVKM. Losses at the gene ends were 0 bases for V and 1 base for J; bases not matched to a gene: 1. The CDR3 spans 16 residues. Written as DNA, the CDR3 is TGTGCCAGCAGTTTATGGGGGACAGGGAGCAATCAGCCCCAGCATTTT. Translating gives CASSLWGTGSNQPQHF.

The gene calls are TRBV27 and TRBJ2-3; 9 bases align to TRBD2. After removal of 5 bases from V and 9 bases from J, the junction contained 15 bases not matched to a gene. Germline CDR1 reads MNHEY; CDR2 reads SMNVEV (reference sequence). The CDR3 sequence is 16 residues long. The CDR3 reads CASSPHLISGSRTQYF. In DNA form, the CDR3 reads TGTGCCAGCAGTCCCCATTTAATTAGCGGGAGTAGGACGCAGTATTTT.

The chain is built from TRBV4-1 and TRBJ1-4; D not certain. Germline loops: CDR1 MGHRA, CDR2 YSYEKL. Trimming removed 3 bases at V and 5 bases at J, with 16 bases between. The CDR3 length is 16 residues. DNA for the CDR3: TGCGCCAGCAGCCACCCGGGGAGATCAGACAATGAAAAACTGTTTTTT. Translated, it gives CASSHPGRSDNEKLFF.

The chain couples TRBV5-1 to TRBJ1-2; 10 nucleotides match TRBD1. The CDR3 extends over 13 amino acids. The V gene end was trimmed by 9 bases and the J gene end by 6 bases; junction bases not matched to a gene: 8. Germline CDR1 reads SGHRS; CDR2 reads YFSETQ. CDR3 in amino acids: CAIQTGTGDGYTF. The DNA of the CDR3 is TGCGCCATCCAGACCGGGACAGGGGATGGCTACACCTTC.